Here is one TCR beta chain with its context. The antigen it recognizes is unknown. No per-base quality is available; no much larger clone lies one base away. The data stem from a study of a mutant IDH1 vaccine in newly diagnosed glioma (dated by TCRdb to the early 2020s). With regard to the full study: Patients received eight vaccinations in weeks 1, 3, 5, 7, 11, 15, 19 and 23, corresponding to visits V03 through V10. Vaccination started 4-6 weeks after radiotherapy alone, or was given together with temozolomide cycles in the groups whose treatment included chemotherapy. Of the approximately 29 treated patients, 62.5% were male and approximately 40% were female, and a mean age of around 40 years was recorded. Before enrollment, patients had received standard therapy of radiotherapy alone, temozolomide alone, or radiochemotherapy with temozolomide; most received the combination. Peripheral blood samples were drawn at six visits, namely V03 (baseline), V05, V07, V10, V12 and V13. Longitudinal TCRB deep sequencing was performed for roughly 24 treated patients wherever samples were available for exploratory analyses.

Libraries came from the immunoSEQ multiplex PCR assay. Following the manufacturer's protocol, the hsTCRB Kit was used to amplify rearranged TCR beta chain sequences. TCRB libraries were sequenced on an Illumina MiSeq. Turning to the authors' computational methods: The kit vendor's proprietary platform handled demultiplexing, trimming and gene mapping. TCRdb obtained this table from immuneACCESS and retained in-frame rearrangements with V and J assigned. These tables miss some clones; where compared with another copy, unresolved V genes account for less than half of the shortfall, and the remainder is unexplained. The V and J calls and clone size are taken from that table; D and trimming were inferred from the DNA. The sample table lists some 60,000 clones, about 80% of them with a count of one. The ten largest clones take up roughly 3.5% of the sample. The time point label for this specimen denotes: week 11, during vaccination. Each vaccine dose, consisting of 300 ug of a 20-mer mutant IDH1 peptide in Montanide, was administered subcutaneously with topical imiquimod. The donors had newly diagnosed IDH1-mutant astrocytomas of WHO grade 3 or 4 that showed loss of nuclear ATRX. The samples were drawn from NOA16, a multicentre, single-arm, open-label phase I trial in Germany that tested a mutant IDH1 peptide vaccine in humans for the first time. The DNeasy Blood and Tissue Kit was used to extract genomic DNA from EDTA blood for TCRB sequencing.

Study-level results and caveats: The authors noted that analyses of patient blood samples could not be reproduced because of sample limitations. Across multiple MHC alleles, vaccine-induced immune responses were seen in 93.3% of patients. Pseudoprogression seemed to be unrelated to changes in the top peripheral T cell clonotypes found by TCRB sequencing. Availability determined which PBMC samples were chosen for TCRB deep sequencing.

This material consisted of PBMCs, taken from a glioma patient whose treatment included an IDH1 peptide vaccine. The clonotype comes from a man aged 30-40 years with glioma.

The nucleotides read TGCGCCAGCAGCCAATTCACGCGGGGGGGTGAGCAGTTCTTC. Its amino acids are CASSQFTRGGEQFF. The rearrangement joined TRBV4-3 to TRBJ2-1; TRBD2 agrees with 9 junctional bases. CDR1 and CDR2 were assigned from the germline V gene as LGHNA and YSLEER. The CDR3 has 14 amino acids, counting the end cysteine and phenylalanine. The kept DNA is CDR3 alone, 42 bases in frame from the first base. V ends up 2 bases short and J 9 bases short, with an unmatched junction base count of 5.